This T cell receptor beta chain was retrieved from a study of tumor-infiltrating lymphocytes in primary liver carcinoma. The overall study: Subjects presented with primary liver carcinoma managed by surgical resection.

The CDR3 loop spans 16 amino acids. J gave up 2 bases and V 10 bases, and 7 bases lay outside the gene matches. CDR1 and CDR2 (germline): ENHRY, SYGVKD. For blood RNA, unsorted whole blood served as the source, and germline DNA was extracted too. General study results and limits: Unsorted bulk processing meant the study did not compare CD4+ and CD8+ repertoires. A significantly higher top-250-clone fraction was recorded for tumors than for blood (p = 0.039).

The researchers produced TCR beta cDNA from approximately 460 ng total RNA with a constant-region primer. TCR beta libraries came from three nested multiplex PCR rounds using slightly modified ARM-PCR. Forward primers for TRBV1-TRBV30 and a C-beta reverse primer served the first two PCR rounds, at around 9 cycles each. MiXCR, applied by TCRdb to the multiplex PCR reads, yields one record per CDR3 protein. The repertoire holds fewer than 400,000 distinct CDR3 sequences, with 60% to 80% as singletons. To note about this clonotype: Antigen unknown.

The V gene is TRBV10-3, the J gene TRBJ2-6; 11 nucleotides agree with TRBD1. The receptor comes from a man aged 40-49 years with primary liver carcinoma and hepatitis B virus infection. The sample consisted of peripheral blood. CDR3 nucleotide sequence: TGTGCCACCAGCGGACAGGGGGCAGCTGGGGCCAACGTCCTGACTTTC. Translated: CATSGQGAAGANVLTF.